What follows is one T cell receptor (beta chain) and its context. The sample is drawn from a study of blood T cell repertoires in COVID-19. Overall study context: Some COVID-19 samples were acute and others convalescent; all came from the United States, Italy and Spain.

Original processing methods: Counts of nucleated cells, estimated from reference gene primer amplification, were obtained. TCRdb's table, derived via immunoSEQ multiplex PCR, lists solely in-frame clones and lacks some. V, J and clone size were drawn from that table, and D and trimming were deduced from the DNA. The table lists 200,000 to 250,000 clones, approximately 85% of them singletons, with about 5.4% in the top ten. The CDR3 loop spans 14 amino acids. The J segment lost 8 bases and the V segment lost 3 bases, leaving 7 bases of the junction unmatched. Looked up from germline, CDR1 is SGHRS and CDR2 is YFSETQ.

Sequenced material: peripheral blood. This sequence originates from a woman older than 75 with COVID-19, enrolled during active disease. V gene TRBV5-1 combines with J gene TRBJ1-4; 7 bases agree with TRBD1. The CDR3 is CASSSGQVREKLFF. CDR3 nucleotides: TGCGCCAGCAGCTCCGGACAGGTGCGGGAAAAACTGTTTTTT. Full variable domain (missing parts from reference TRBV5-1 and TRBJ1-4): KAGVTQTPRYLIKTRGQQVTLSCSPISGHRSVSWYQQTPGQGLQFLFEYFSETQRNKGNFPGRFSGRQFSNSRSEMNVSTLELGDSALYLCASSSGQVREKLFFGSGTQLSVL.